This T cell receptor beta chain was captured in a study of siplizumab effects on memory and regulatory T cells. CDR1 and CDR2 (germline): KGHSH, LQKENI. The V and J ends lost 0 bases and 4 bases respectively, with 3 bases between them. This CDR3 has 12 amino acids. Per individual sample, about 10^5 TCR templates were assayed. Sequencing was performed with immunoSEQ multiplex PCR; in TCRdb, only in-frame clones are kept and a portion is missing. The profile covers 94,000 or so clones, with around 97% appearing a single time and less than 0.035% taken by the ten largest. The study's findings and limits: Roughly 80-97% of proliferating CD4+ or CD8+ clones defied assignment to a naive or memory phenotype.

On this clone itself: Its specificity is not known.

The source material was naive CD4+ T cells sorted from blood. This receptor was taken from a human donor in good health. V usage is TRBV18 and J usage is TRBJ2-5, with no clear D. CDR3 DNA: TGTGCCAGCTCACCACCGCTAGAGACCCAGTACTTC. Amino acids: CASSPPLETQYF.